This T cell receptor (beta chain) was documented in a study of blood T cell repertoires in COVID-19. As for the study in general: COVID-19 samples from acute and convalescent phases originated in the United States, Italy and Spain.

Trimming removed 7 bases at V and 4 bases at J, with 19 bases between. The V gene's germline CDR1 is SGHRS and CDR2 YFSETQ. This CDR3 has 15 residues. Repertoires were generated with immunoSEQ multiplex PCR, while TCRdb's copy carries only in-frame clones and drops some. The sample consists of around 67,000 clones, roughly 77% of them appearing once. Sequencing was done on a sample of peripheral blood. The J gene is TRBJ2-3, the V gene TRBV5-1; D is possibly TRBD1 (5 bases). This sequence originates from a woman in her seventies with acute or convalescent COVID-19. This CDR3 reads CASETGSSRADTQYF. CDR3 nucleotide sequence: TGCGCCAGCGAAACAGGATCCTCCCGGGCAGATACGCAGTATTTT.